The 21 T cell receptor beta chains listed next were all sequenced from one sample in a study of identical twins. TCRdb re-analysed the 5' RACE reads in MiXCR, keeping a single row per CDR3 protein. The sample shows approximately 600,000 distinct CDR3 sequences, 9.6% of them seen only once. The sample was also linked to a second study, of yellow fever vaccine responses in identical twins.

Sequenced: PBMCs. These receptor sequences come from a woman in her late teens or twenties in good health.

This clonotype was seen many times. This chain joins TRBV12-3 or TRBV12-4 and TRBJ2-3; 11 bases fit TRBD2. CDR3 length equals 15 residues. The J segment lost 14 bases and the V segment lost 1 base, leaving 11 bases of the junction unmatched. The CDR3 DNA reads as TGTGCCAGCAGTTTAGTTGGTAGCGGGAGGGCTGGGGTGTATTTT. This sequence encodes CASSLVGSGRAGVYF.

The rearrangement uses TRBV15 and TRBJ2-5, with 8 bases aligning to TRBD2. V shed 2 bases, J shed 5 bases, and the junction held 7 bases outside the gene matches. The length of the CDR3 is 15 residues. CDR1 is LNHNV, CDR2 YYDKDF, per germline (reference sequence). The CDR3 region has the DNA TGTGCCACCAGCAGAAACGGGGGGGCCGGGGAGACCCAGTACTTC. It translates to CATSRNGGAGETQYF.

This clonotype was observed many times. The J gene is TRBJ2-1, the V gene TRBV4-2, with 16 bases lining up with TRBD2. The J segment lost 7 bases and the V segment lost 4 bases, leaving 7 bases of the junction unmatched. The CDR3 sequence is 17 residues long. Per germline, CDR1 LGHNA and CDR2 YNFKEQ. The CDR3 protein is CASSLRGLAGGLNEQFF. The CDR3 nucleotides are TGTGCCAGCAGCCTCCGGGGACTAGCGGGGGGGCTTAATGAGCAGTTCTTC.

The sample holds many counts of this clonotype. The V gene is TRBV5-1, the J gene TRBJ2-2; D is perhaps TRBD1 (5 bases). Germline CDR1 reads SGHRS; CDR2 reads YFSETQ. V was cut by 4 bases and J by 1 base, with 11 bases left in between. The CDR3 length is 15 residues. The CDR3 nucleotides read TGCGCCAGCAGCCCCAGTGGACAGAACACCGGGGAGCTGTTTTTT. This translates into CASSPSGQNTGELFF.

This clonotype occurred many times. The chain recombines TRBV29-1 with TRBJ2-5; D is possibly TRBD1 or TRBD2 (5 bases each). Trimming left V 4 bases short and J 4 bases short, with 16 bases between. Germline V CDR1 and CDR2: SQVTM, ANQGSEA. CDR3 length: 14 residues. CDR3 sequence: CSVVSGAGGETQYF. DNA of the CDR3: TGCAGCGTTGTTTCGGGCGCTGGGGGAGAGACCCAGTACTTC.

Only a few counts were recorded for this clonotype. The J gene is TRBJ2-7, the V gene TRBV2; D unresolved. CDR1 SNHLY and CDR2 FYNNEI come from the germline V gene. The CDR3 covers 15 residues. V shed 8 bases and J shed 3 bases, with 20 bases lying between them. The CDR3 DNA sequence: TGTGCCAGCGATTTTCGGGCCCTTGGGTTCTACGAGCAGTACTTC. Translation: CASDFRALGFYEQYF.

This clonotype was recorded a few times. V and J are TRBV29-1 and TRBJ2-3; no reliable D call. The CDR3 covers 17 residues. CDR1 is SQVTM, CDR2 ANQGSEA, per germline. V lost 3 bases and J 0 bases, leaving 19 bases between the germline ends. CDR3 sequence reads: CSVDSLSVRASTDTQYF. In DNA form, the CDR3 reads TGCAGCGTTGATAGCTTATCGGTCAGAGCTAGCACAGATACGCAGTATTTT.

This clonotype turned up a few times. The rearrangement links TRBV5-6 to TRBJ2-5, with TRBD2 identical over 9 bases. Germline-derived CDR1 and CDR2 are SGHDT and YYEEEE. Unmatched junction bases numbered 14, after V lost 3 bases and J lost 5 bases. This CDR3 has 17 amino acids. The CDR3 DNA is TGTGCCAGCAGCTCCCGTTTCGGCGGGGGGGCATTTGAGACCCAGTACTTC. It is translated as CASSSRFGGGAFETQYF.

J is TRBJ2-4 and V is TRBV12-3 or TRBV12-4; 10 bases are shared with TRBD2. CDR3 length: 15 residues. V dropped 1 base and J dropped 7; count of bases not matched to a gene: 4. The CDR3 DNA follows: TGTGCCAGCAGTTTAGAAGCGGGAGGGCCTAACATTCAGTACTTC. Encoded protein: CASSLEAGGPNIQYF.

In this sample, this clonotype turned up many times. The CDR3 DNA reads TGTGCCAGCAGTTACTCGTCGGGGGGCTCAGGGCCCGGGGAGCTGTTTTTT. As protein: CASSYSSGGSGPGELFF. This rearrangement joins TRBV6-5 to TRBJ2-2; tentative D call: TRBD2 (7 bases). This CDR3 region has 17 residues. Germline loops: CDR1 MNHEY, CDR2 SVGAGI. The ends were cut back, 0 bases at V and 6 bases at J, with 17 bases in the middle.

The chain combines TRBV27 with TRBJ2-7; 7 bases are shared with TRBD2. Germline V gene lookup returns CDR1 MNHEY and CDR2 SMNVEV (reference sequence). Unmatched junction bases numbered 7, after V lost 6 bases and J lost 2 bases. There are 14 residues in the CDR3. The chain's CDR3 is CASRPGLQPYEQYF. The CDR3 DNA sequence: TGTGCCAGCAGACCGGGACTACAACCCTACGAGCAGTACTTC.

In its sample, this clonotype was seen a few times. The genes are TRBV6-1 and TRBJ2-3; the match to TRBD1 covers 8 bases. Germline values: CDR1 MNHNS, CDR2 SASEGT. The CDR3 runs 21 residues. Germline trimming cut 4 bases from V and 2 bases from J; bases unmatched to any gene: 23. In DNA form, the CDR3 reads TGTGCCAGCAGTGGCGGACAGGGAAAGGGACGATTCATCTATAACACAGATACGCAGTATTTT. Translated: CASSGGQGKGRFIYNTDTQYF.

The chain carries TRBV2 and TRBJ2-7, with a weak D call TRBD2 (5 bases). Between the trimmed V and J ends, which lost 4 bases and 9 bases, there was a span of 22 bases. Germline V gene sequence: CDR1 SNHLY, CDR2 FYNNEI. CDR3 length: 15 residues. The CDR3 is CASSGLYGELRWQYF. The CDR3 DNA is TGTGCCAGCAGTGGCCTATACGGGGAGTTACGATGGCAGTACTTC. The whole variable domain, remainder taken from reference TRBV2 and TRBJ2-7, is EPEVTQTPSHQVTQMGQEVILRCVPISNHLYFYWYRQILGQKVEFLVSFYNNEISEKSEIFDDQFSVERPDGSNFTLKIRSTKLEDSAMYFCASSGLYGELRWQYFGPGTRLTVT.

This clonotype was counted a few times. The rearrangement joins TRBV10-3 to TRBJ2-5, with 11 positions matching TRBD1. Germline lookup yields CDR1 ENHRY and CDR2 SYGVKD. Trimming cost V 10 bases and J 3 bases; bases outside gene matches: 7. The CDR3 is 14 amino acids. CDR3 DNA: TGTGCCACCGAGCCGGGACAGGGGGAAGAGACCCAGTACTTC. Its translation: CATEPGQGEETQYF.

The gene calls are TRBV5-1 and TRBJ2-1; D call uncertain. Germline loops: CDR1 SGHRS, CDR2 YFSETQ. CDR3 length equals 13 residues. The ends were cut back, 4 bases at V and 3 bases at J, with 8 bases in the middle. CDR3 protein: CASSREDYNEQFF. The DNA for the CDR3 is TGCGCCAGCAGCCGCGAGGACTACAATGAGCAGTTCTTC.

The J gene is TRBJ2-1, the V gene TRBV20-1; 11 bases line up with TRBD2. The CDR3 extends over 14 amino acids. Trimming took 6 bases from V and 15 from J; bases not matched to a gene: 16. Germline-derived CDR1 and CDR2 are DFQATT and SNEGSKA (reference sequence). The CDR3 DNA is TGCAGTGCGACTAAAAGTCTAGCGGGAGGCCTCCTGTTCTTC. Encoded protein: CSATKSLAGGLLFF.

The sample holds many counts of this clonotype. The chain is built from TRBV12-3 or TRBV12-4 and TRBJ1-2; TRBD1 matches at 9 bases. The CDR3 contains 15 residues. After removal of 0 bases from V and 5 bases from J, the junction contained 4 bases not matched to a gene. The CDR3 sequence: CASSLAQGTGYGYTF. CDR3 bases: TGTGCCAGCAGTTTAGCCCAAGGGACAGGGTATGGCTACACCTTC.

This clonotype was counted at least ten times. The rearrangement links TRBV6-1 to TRBJ1-4, with TRBD1 as a possible D gene (6 bases). Trimming shortened V by 7 bases and J by 0 bases, and 9 bases separated the two germline ends. CDR3 length equals 14 residues. Germline V gives CDR1 MNHNS, CDR2 SASEGT. CDR3 residues: CASKTGATNEKLFF. The CDR3 DNA reads as TGTGCCAGCAAGACAGGTGCAACTAATGAAAAACTGTTTTTT.

The V and J genes are TRBV30 and TRBJ2-1; D is undetermined. Germline V gene data show CDR1 as GTSNPN and CDR2 as SVGIG (reference sequence). The CDR3 length is 14 residues. Trimming removed 2 bases at V and 0 bases at J, with 8 bases between. This chain's CDR3 is CAWSPSSSYNEQFF. As DNA, the CDR3 is TGTGCCTGGAGTCCAAGTAGCTCCTACAATGAGCAGTTCTTC.

In its sample, this clonotype was seen many times. V is TRBV9 and J is TRBJ2-3, with D perhaps assigned TRBD1 or TRBD2 (5 bases each). Deletions cut 5 bases from V and 5 bases from J, with 6 bases between. The CDR3 is made up of 11 amino acids. From germline, CDR1 is SGDLS and CDR2 YYNGEE. This chain's CDR3 is CASSGGDTQYF. In DNA form, the CDR3 reads TGTGCCAGCAGTGGGGGAGATACGCAGTATTTT.

This clonotype was counted between two and nine times. The chain combines TRBV12-3 or TRBV12-4 with TRBJ2-3; D is ambiguous. CDR3 length equals 15 residues. V lost 2 bases and J 2 bases, leaving 11 bases between the germline ends. The CDR3: CASSLTGTPTDTQYF. The CDR3, as DNA: TGTGCCAGCAGTTTAACCGGTACCCCCACAGATACGCAGTATTTT.